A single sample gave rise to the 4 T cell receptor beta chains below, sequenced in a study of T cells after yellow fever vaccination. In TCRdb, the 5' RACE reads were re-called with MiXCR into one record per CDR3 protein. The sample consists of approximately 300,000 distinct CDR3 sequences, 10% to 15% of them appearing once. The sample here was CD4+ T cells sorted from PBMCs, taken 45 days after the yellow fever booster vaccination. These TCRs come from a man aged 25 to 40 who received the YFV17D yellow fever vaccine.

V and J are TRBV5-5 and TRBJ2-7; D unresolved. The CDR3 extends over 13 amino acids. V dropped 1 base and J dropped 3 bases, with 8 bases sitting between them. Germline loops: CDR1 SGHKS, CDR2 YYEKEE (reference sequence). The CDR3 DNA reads TGTGCCAGCAGCTTGACCCGTAACTACGAGCAGTACTTC. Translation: CASSLTRNYEQYF. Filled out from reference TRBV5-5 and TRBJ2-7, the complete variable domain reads DAGVTQSPTHLIKTRGQQVTLRCSPISGHKSVSWYQQVLGQGPQFIFQYYEKEERGRGNFPDRFSARQFPNYSSELNVNALLLGDSALYLCASSLTRNYEQYFGPGTRLTVT.

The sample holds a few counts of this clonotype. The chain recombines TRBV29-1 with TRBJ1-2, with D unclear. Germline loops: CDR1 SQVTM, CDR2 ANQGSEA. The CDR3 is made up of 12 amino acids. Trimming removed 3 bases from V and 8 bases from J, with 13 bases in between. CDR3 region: CSVEGGFSGYTF. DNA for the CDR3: TGCAGCGTTGAGGGAGGATTCTCCGGCTACACCTTC.

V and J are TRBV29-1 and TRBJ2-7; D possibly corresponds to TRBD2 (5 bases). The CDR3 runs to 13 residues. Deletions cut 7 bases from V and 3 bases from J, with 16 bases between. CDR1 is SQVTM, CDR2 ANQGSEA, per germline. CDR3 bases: TGCAGCGGTCTGAGCCCCCGGGGCTACGAGCAGTACTTC. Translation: CSGLSPRGYEQYF.

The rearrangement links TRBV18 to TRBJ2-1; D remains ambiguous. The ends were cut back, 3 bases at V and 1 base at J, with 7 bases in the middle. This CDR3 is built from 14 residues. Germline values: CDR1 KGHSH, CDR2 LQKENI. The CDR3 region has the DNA TGTGCCAGCTCACCGCTGAGTTCCTACAATGAGCAGTTCTTC. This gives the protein CASSPLSSYNEQFF.